Listed below are T cell receptor beta chains from one sample, sequenced in a study of OX40 agonist ivuxolimab in advanced cancers. Assay: immunoSEQ multiplex PCR; the TCRdb copy retains only in-frame clones and omits some. This sample has just under 65,000 clones, with roughly nine tenths found just once. The material sequenced was CD4+ or CD8+ T cells sorted from blood, taken in a trial of the OX40 agonist ivuxolimab. Receptors were obtained from an adult with an advanced solid tumor such as melanoma, head and neck, liver or kidney cancer. Each CDR3 is given with its conserved first and last residue. The order of the fields is clone size, J gene, D gene, V gene, CDR3 DNA, CDR3 protein. A D gene is named only where the DNA matches it firmly. The listing skips clone size in some rows; elsewhere it reads once, few, many or a size class.

NA,TRBJ2-3,NA,TRBV28,TGTGCCAGTACCTATCCCGCAGATACGCAGTATTTT,CASTYPADTQYF
once,TRBJ2-2,NA,TRBV12-2,TGTGCAAGTCGCTTAGCGAGGGACCTAGCGGGAGTGAACACCGGGGAGCTGTTTTTT,CASRLARDLAGVNTGELFF
NA,TRBJ2-7,TRBD2,TRBV27,TGTGCCAGCAGTTTAACCGCGGGAGCTTCCTACGAGCAGTACTTC,CASSLTAGASYEQYF
NA,TRBJ2-3,TRBD2,TRBV4-1,TGCGCCAGCAGCCTCTCCGGGCGGGAGGTCAGAGGCACAGATACGCAGTATTTT,CASSLSGREVRGTDTQYF
NA,TRBJ2-1,TRBD2,TRBV11-3,TGTGCCAGCAGCAGGGCGGGAGCTAATGAGCAGTTCTTC,CASSRAGANEQFF
NA,TRBJ2-1,TRBD2,TRBV7-3,TGTGCCAGCAGCTTAGCGGGAGTGTCGAATGAGCAGTTCTTC,CASSLAGVSNEQFF
NA,TRBJ2-1,NA,TRBV12-5,TGTGCTTCAACAGGGATCACGTTTGAGCAGTTCTTC,CASTGITFEQFF
once,TRBJ2-2,NA,TRBV14,TGTGCCAGCAGCCTGTTCGACTGGAACACCGGGGAGCTGTTTTTT,CASSLFDWNTGELFF
NA,TRBJ2-6,NA,TRBV30,TGTGCCTGGACCTTTGGAACCTCTGGGGCCAACGTCCTGACTTTC,CAWTFGTSGANVLTF
NA,TRBJ2-7,TRBD2,TRBV9,TGTGCCAGCAGCCACCCACTAGCGGGACAAAACGAGCAGTACTTC,CASSHPLAGQNEQYF
NA,TRBJ1-1,NA,TRBV2,TGTGCCAGCTCTGAAGCTTTCTTT,CASSEAFF
NA,TRBJ2-1,TRBD1,TRBV19,TGTGCCAGTAGTTCCGGGACAGGGTTCTCCAATGAGCAGTTCTTC,CASSSGTGFSNEQFF
NA,TRBJ2-5,TRBD1,TRBV5-1,TGCGCCAGCAGCTCGGGAAATGGGTTGACAGGGGCTGTGACCCAGTACTTC,CASSSGNGLTGAVTQYF
NA,TRBJ2-5,NA,TRBV2,TGTGCCAGCAGTGAAGCGCTTGGGGGAGGGACCCAGTACTTC,CASSEALGGGTQYF
NA,TRBJ1-4,NA,TRBV30,TGTGCCTGGAGTGTAATAACAGGGAACGGTGAAAAACTGTTTTTT,CAWSVITGNGEKLFF
NA,TRBJ2-3,TRBD2,TRBV10-3,TGTGCCATCAGTGGGGGACTAGCGGGCACAGATACGCAGTATTTT,CAISGGLAGTDTQYF
once,TRBJ1-2,NA,TRBV5-4,TGTGCCAGCAGCTTGGGTTGGGCTAACTATGGCTACACCTTC,CASSLGWANYGYTF
NA,TRBJ2-7,NA,TRBV29-1,TGCAGCGTTGTTTCTTCCGATACCCCCTACGAGCAGTACTTC,CSVVSSDTPYEQYF
NA,TRBJ1-1,NA,TRBV27,TGTGCCAGCACTCGGGCGGGTTCGAACACTGAAGCTTTCTTT,CASTRAGSNTEAFF
NA,TRBJ1-5,NA,TRBV10-3,TGTGCCATCAGTGAGTCAGGGGGGCCCAATCAGCCCCAGCATTTT,CAISESGGPNQPQHF
NA,TRBJ1-1,NA,TRBV5-4,TGTGCCAGCTCCTCCGGACAGATTGACACTGAAGCTTTCTTT,CASSSGQIDTEAFF
NA,TRBJ1-5,TRBD1,TRBV6-4,TGTGCCAGCAGTGCCACAGGGGCTAGTGATCAGCCCCAGCATTTT,CASSATGASDQPQHF
NA,TRBJ2-1,NA,TRBV28,TGTGCCAGCAGTCCTCAATCAGATCAGTTCTTC,CASSPQSDQFF
NA,TRBJ1-5,NA,TRBV28,TGTGCCAGCAGCGCCTTGACGGGCAATCAGCCCCAGCATTTT,CASSALTGNQPQHF
NA,TRBJ1-1,NA,TRBV6-5,TGTGCCAGCAGTTACCGGGGTAACACTGAAGCTTTCTTT,CASSYRGNTEAFF
NA,TRBJ2-2,NA,TRBV10-3,TGTGCCATCAGTGTCCAGACAGGTCGGGACACCGGGAAGCTGTTTTTT,CAISVQTGRDTGKLFF
NA,TRBJ2-7,NA,TRBV6-6,TGTGCCAGCAGTACGACCCGGTACGAGCAGTACTTC,CASSTTRYEQYF